Following are 22 T cell receptor beta chains from one sample sequenced in a study of cytomegalovirus exposure and HLA in healthy donors. The primer mix had 60 Vbeta and 13 Jbeta primers. Profiled with immunoSEQ multiplex PCR; TCRdb holds only in-frame clones, not every one. The repertoire holds approximately 210,000 clones, with 82% as singletons. The sample was PBMCs. These receptors all come from a man aged 40-50 years in good health and CMV-seropositive.

The genes are TRBV11-2 and TRBJ2-3; 8 nucleotides align to TRBD1. CDR1 SGHAT and CDR2 FQNNGV come from the germline V gene. Trimming cost V 4 bases and J 7 bases; bases outside gene matches: 13. CDR3 length: 16 amino acids. DNA for the CDR3: TGTGCCAGCAGCTCCACTCCGTCTCAGGGGGCTAATACGCAGTATTTT. Protein: CASSSTPSQGANTQYF.

The chain has TRBV6-6 and TRBJ1-2; 8 positions agree with TRBD1. CDR3 length: 16 residues. Germline V gene lookup returns CDR1 MNHNY and CDR2 SVGAGI (reference sequence). V lost 6 bases and J lost 4; bases outside the gene matches: 13. CDR3 amino acids: CASSPGADRAVYGYTF. DNA of the CDR3: TGTGCCAGCAGCCCTGGGGCGGACAGGGCCGTCTATGGCTACACCTTC.

This chain connects TRBV7-3 to TRBJ2-1; TRBD1 might be the D (6 bases). V was cut by 5 bases and J by 0 bases, with 17 bases left in between. This CDR3 comprises 17 residues. Germline CDR1 and CDR2: SGHTA and FQGTGA. CDR3 sequence: CASSADGTFSSYNEQFF. As DNA, the CDR3 is TGTGCCAGCAGCGCCGATGGGACATTTAGCTCCTACAATGAGCAGTTCTTC.

The chain is built from TRBV28 and TRBJ2-1, with D possibly TRBD2 on 5 matching bases. Trimming removed 5 bases from V and 5 bases from J, with 7 bases in between. The CDR3 runs 12 residues. Germline loops: CDR1 MDHEN, CDR2 SYDVKM. In nucleotides, the CDR3 is TGTGCCAGCAGTCGGACTGACAATGAGCAGTTCTTC. It specifies CASSRTDNEQFF.

The chain uses TRBV6-5 and TRBJ1-6, with unresolved D. This CDR3 has 14 amino acids. CDR1 and CDR2 (germline): MNHEY, SVGAGI. V lost 1 base to trimming and J lost 7 bases, with 8 bases between them. The CDR3 nucleotides are TGTGCCAGCAGTTACTTGGGAGAAAATTCACCCCTCCACTTT. This sequence encodes CASSYLGENSPLHF.

The chain combines TRBV10-1 with TRBJ2-1; 9 nucleotides match TRBD1. V lost 6 bases to trimming and J lost 6 bases; unmatched junction nucleotides: 9. The V gene's germline CDR1 is WNHNN and CDR2 SYGVQD (reference sequence). The CDR3 contains 15 residues. CDR3 DNA sequence: TGCGCCAGCAGCCACGGACAGGGGCCTGGCAATGAGCAGTTCTTC. It encodes CASSHGQGPGNEQFF.

This sequence joins TRBV2 and TRBJ2-7; a possible D gene is TRBD2 (5 bases). The CDR3 covers 15 residues. V lost 7 bases to trimming and J lost 5 bases, with 21 bases between them. Per the germline V gene, CDR1 is SNHLY and CDR2 is FYNNEI. The CDR3 coding sequence is TGTGCCAGCACGTTGAGGGCAGGAGGAAGGAACGAGCAGTACTTC. Protein sequence: CASTLRAGGRNEQYF.

The genes are TRBV11-2 and TRBJ1-1, with TRBD1 as a possible D gene (6 bases). From germline, CDR1 is SGHAT and CDR2 FQNNGV. This CDR3 has 15 amino acids. V was cut by 3 bases and J by 1 base, with 12 bases left in between. In nucleotides, the CDR3 is TGTGCCAGCAGCTTGGGCGTAGGGGGGAACACTGAAGCTTTCTTT. Encoded protein: CASSLGVGGNTEAFF.

The genes are TRBV6-5 and TRBJ2-2; TRBD1 agrees at 7 bases. V trimming: 6 bases; J trimming: 4 bases; junction bases outside the gene matches: 8. The CDR3 runs to 15 residues. Germline assignment: CDR1 MNHEY and CDR2 SVGAGI. The CDR3 loop is CASRFDRAGTGELFF. As DNA, the CDR3 is TGTGCCAGCAGGTTCGACAGGGCGGGCACCGGGGAGCTGTTTTTT.

This clone was recorded a few times. This chain uses TRBV5-1 with TRBJ2-5, with TRBD2 matching 16 bases. This CDR3 spans 17 amino acids. V shed 4 bases, J shed 0 bases, and the junction held 3 bases outside the gene matches. The germline gives CDR1 SGHRS, CDR2 YFSETQ. The CDR3 coding sequence is TGCGCCAGCAGCCCGGGACTAGCGGGAGGGTACCAAGAGACCCAGTACTTC. Its translation is CASSPGLAGGYQETQYF.

The gene calls are TRBV15 and TRBJ2-1, with D tentatively TRBD2 (5 bases). Germline V gives CDR1 LNHNV, CDR2 YYDKDF (reference sequence). This CDR3 is 15 amino acids long. V was trimmed by 5 bases and J by 0 bases, leaving 11 bases between them. CDR3 sequence: CATSATGISYNEQFF. The CDR3 region has the DNA TGTGCCACCAGCGCGACGGGAATCTCCTACAATGAGCAGTTCTTC.

The chain carries TRBV7-2 and TRBJ2-3; 10 nucleotides match TRBD2. The V gene end was trimmed by 6 bases and the J gene end by 4 bases; junction bases not matched to a gene: 4. Germline CDR1 SGHTA, CDR2 FQGNSA. The CDR3 spans 14 residues. CDR3 coding DNA: TGTGCCAGCAGAGGACTAGCGGAAGCAGATACGCAGTATTTT. This codes for CASRGLAEADTQYF.

The rearrangement uses TRBV7-2 and TRBJ2-7, with 7 bases that match TRBD1. The CDR3 runs 12 residues. Germline CDR1 reads SGHTA; CDR2 reads FQGNSA. V lost 4 bases, J lost 3 bases, and 0 bases stayed unmatched. The CDR3 loop is CASSWDSYEQYF. Here the CDR3 DNA reads TGTGCCAGCAGCTGGGACAGCTACGAGCAGTACTTC.

This clone came up once. The J gene is TRBJ2-3, the V gene TRBV29-1; 9 bases are shared with TRBD1. The trim removed 6 bases at V and 4 bases at J, leaving 5 bases unmatched. In germline, CDR1 is SQVTM, CDR2 ANQGSEA. The length of the CDR3 is 13 residues. In DNA, the CDR3 is TGCAGCGTGGAACAGGGGGCCGCAGATACGCAGTATTTT. Translated: CSVEQGAADTQYF.

This clone has a handful of counts. The chain recombines TRBV6-1 with TRBJ1-3, with D uncertain. Trimming stripped 1 base from V and 1 base from J, with 8 bases between. CDR1 and CDR2 (germline): MNHNS, SASEGT. CDR3 length equals 15 residues. As DNA, the CDR3 is TGTGCCAGCAGTGAAGTTTCGGGATCTGGAAACACCATATATTTT. Residues: CASSEVSGSGNTIYF.

This rearrangement joins TRBV18 to TRBJ2-4; 14 bases map to TRBD2. Germline V CDR1 and CDR2: KGHSH, LQKENI. The CDR3 runs 18 residues. The J segment lost 0 bases and the V segment lost 3 bases, leaving 4 bases of the junction unmatched. Written as DNA, the CDR3 is TGTGCCAGCTCACCGGGACTAGCGGGGGCCATAGCCAAAAACATTCAGTACTTC. Protein: CASSPGLAGAIAKNIQYF.

This clone has a handful of counts. The chain employs TRBV5-4 and TRBJ2-7; possible D gene TRBD2, 6 bases. This CDR3 is built from 14 residues. CDR1 and CDR2 from the germline V gene are SGHNT and YYREEE (reference sequence). Trimming left V 3 bases short and J 2 bases short, with 12 bases between. CDR3 amino acids: CASSSPAGTYEQYF. The CDR3 DNA reads as TGTGCCAGCAGCTCCCCGGCGGGGACCTACGAGCAGTACTTC.

There are a few counts of this clone. This specimen includes other DNA sequences encoding the same CDR3. This rearrangement joins TRBV5-1 to TRBJ2-3; tentative D call: TRBD2 (6 bases). Trimming shortened V by 0 bases and J by 3 bases, and 8 bases separated the two germline ends. This CDR3 has 14 amino acids. CDR1 and CDR2 from the germline V gene are SGHRS and YFSETQ. The CDR3: CASSLGGGTDTQYF. In DNA, the CDR3 is TGCGCCAGCAGCTTGGGCGGAGGGACAGATACGCAGTATTTT.

This chain links TRBV9 with TRBJ2-5, with D possibly being TRBD2 (5 bases). The germline CDR1 and CDR2 sequences are SGDLS and YYNGEE. This CDR3 has 16 amino acids. Trimming cost V 0 bases and J 1 base, with 13 bases left between them. The CDR3: CASSVGIREGQETQYF. For the CDR3, the DNA is TGTGCCAGCAGCGTAGGAATCCGGGAAGGCCAAGAGACCCAGTACTTC.

This chain joins TRBV7-8 and TRBJ2-5, with 9 positions matching TRBD1. The CDR3 runs 15 residues. CDR1 SGHVS and CDR2 FQNEAQ come from the germline V gene. V lost 1 base to trimming and J lost 5 bases; unmatched junction nucleotides: 5. The CDR3 DNA reads TGTGCCAGCAGCTTAGAGGGGGGGACAGGGGAGACCCAGTACTTC. It yields the protein CASSLEGGTGETQYF.

The chain carries TRBV4-2 and TRBJ1-4; 10 bases map to TRBD1. This CDR3 has 15 residues. The V and J ends lost 2 bases and 8 bases, in that order; junction bases with no gene match: 5. The germline V gene encodes CDR1 LGHNA and CDR2 YNFKEQ. CDR3 bases: TGTGCCAGCAGCCAACAGACAGGGGGCTTGGAAAAACTGTTTTTT. Protein sequence: CASSQQTGGLEKLFF.

The chain links TRBV28 to TRBJ2-3, with a tentative D call TRBD2 (6 bases). Trimming pared 3 bases from V and 4 bases from J, leaving 11 bases between. This CDR3 contains 14 residues. The germline V gene has CDR1 MDHEN and CDR2 SYDVKM. Here the CDR3 DNA reads TGTGCCAGCAGTTTTGGCCGGGAGCCAGATACGCAGTATTTT. It specifies CASSFGREPDTQYF. The whole variable domain, filled in from reference TRBV28 and TRBJ2-3, reads DVKVTQSSRYLVKRTGEKVFLECVQDMDHENMFWYRQDPGLGLRLIYFSYDVKMKEKGDIPEGYSVSREKKERFSLILESASTNQTSMYLCASSFGREPDTQYFGPGTRLTVL.